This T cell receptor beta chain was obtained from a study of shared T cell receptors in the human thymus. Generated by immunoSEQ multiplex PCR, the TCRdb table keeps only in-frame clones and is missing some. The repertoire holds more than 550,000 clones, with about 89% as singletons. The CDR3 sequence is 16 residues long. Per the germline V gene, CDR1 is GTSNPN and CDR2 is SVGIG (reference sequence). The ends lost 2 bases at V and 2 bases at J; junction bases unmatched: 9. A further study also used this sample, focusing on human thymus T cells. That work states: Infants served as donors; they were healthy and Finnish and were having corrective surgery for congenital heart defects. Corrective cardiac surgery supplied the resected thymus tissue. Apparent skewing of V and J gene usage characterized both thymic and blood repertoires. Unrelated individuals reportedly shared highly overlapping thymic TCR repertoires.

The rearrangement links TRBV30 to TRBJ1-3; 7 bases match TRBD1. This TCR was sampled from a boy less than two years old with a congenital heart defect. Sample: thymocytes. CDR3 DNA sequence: TGTGCCTGGAGTAGGGACAGCCTAAGAACTGGAAACACCATATATTTT. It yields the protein CAWSRDSLRTGNTIYF.